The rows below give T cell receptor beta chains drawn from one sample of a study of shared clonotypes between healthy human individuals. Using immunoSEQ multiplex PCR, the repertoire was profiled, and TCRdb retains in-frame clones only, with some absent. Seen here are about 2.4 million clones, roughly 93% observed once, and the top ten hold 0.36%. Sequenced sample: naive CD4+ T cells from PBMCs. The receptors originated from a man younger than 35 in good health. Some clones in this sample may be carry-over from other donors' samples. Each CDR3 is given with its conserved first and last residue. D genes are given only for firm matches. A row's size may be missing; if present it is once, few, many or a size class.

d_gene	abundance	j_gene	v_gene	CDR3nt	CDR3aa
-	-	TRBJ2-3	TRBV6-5	TGTGCCAGCAGTTACCCAGGTACAGATACGCAGTATTTT	CASSYPGTDTQYF
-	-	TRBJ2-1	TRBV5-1	TGCGCCAGCAGCTTGGGGGCGAACAATGAGCAGTTCTTC	CASSLGANNEQFF
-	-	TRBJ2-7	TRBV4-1	TGCGCCAGCAGCCGGGACGAATCCTACGAGCAGTACTTC	CASSRDESYEQYF
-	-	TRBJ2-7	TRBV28	TGTGCCAGCACCACAGGACCGGCCTACGAGCAGTACTTC	CASTTGPAYEQYF
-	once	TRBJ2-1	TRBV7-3	TGTGCCAGCAGCATACATCAGGGGAGGGAGCAGTTCTTC	CASSIHQGREQFF
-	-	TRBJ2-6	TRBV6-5	TGTGCCAGCAGTTACGGGGGAAACTCTGGGGCCAACGTCCTGACTTTC	CASSYGGNSGANVLTF
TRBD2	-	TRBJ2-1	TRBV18	TGTGCCAGCTCGTCTTTGACTAGCGGCTCCTACAATGAGCAGTTCTTC	CASSSLTSGSYNEQFF
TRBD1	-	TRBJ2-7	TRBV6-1	TGTGCCAGCAGTACAGGGGTATGGGAGCAGTACTTC	CASSTGVWEQYF
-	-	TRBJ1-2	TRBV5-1	TGCGCCAGCAGCTTGGGAAACGGACAGACCCCCTATGGCTACACCTTC	CASSLGNGQTPYGYTF
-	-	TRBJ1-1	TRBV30	TGTGCCCTCACCAAGGAGTTTCCGAACACTGAAGCTTTCTTT	CALTKEFPNTEAFF
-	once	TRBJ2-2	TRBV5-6	TGTGCCAGCACCCCGGGGGTACTGGCCGGGGAGCTGTTTTTT	CASTPGVLAGELFF
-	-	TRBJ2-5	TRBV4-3	TGCGCCAGCAGCCACATCCGGGCCCAACGGGAGACCCAGTACTTC	CASSHIRAQRETQYF
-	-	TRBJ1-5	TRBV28	TGTGCCAGCAGCTCCCCCACCGGGACGCGCCACCAGCCCCAGCATTTT	CASSSPTGTRHQPQHF
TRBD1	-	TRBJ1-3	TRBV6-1	TGTGCCAGCAGTGGTCGACAGGGGGGAACTTCTGGAAACACCATATATTTT	CASSGRQGGTSGNTIYF
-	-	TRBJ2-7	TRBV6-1	TGTGCCAGCAGTGAGGGCGTAGAACGAGTGGAGCAGTACTTC	CASSEGVERVEQYF
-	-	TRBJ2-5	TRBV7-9	TGTGCCAGCAGCTCAAGCGGAGTCGCGGGAGAGACCCAGTACTTC	CASSSSGVAGETQYF
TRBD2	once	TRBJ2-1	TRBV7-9	TGTGCCAGCAGCCCATCAACTGAGGGCGGGAGGCAGTTCTTC	CASSPSTEGGRQFF
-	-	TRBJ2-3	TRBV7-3	TGTGCCAGCAGCACCTACCGGGGAGGAGCAGATACGCAGTATTTT	CASSTYRGGADTQYF
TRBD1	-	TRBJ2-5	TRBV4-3	TGCGCCAGCAGCCGGGGGACAGGGGGACGAGGAGAGACCCAGTACTTC	CASSRGTGGRGETQYF
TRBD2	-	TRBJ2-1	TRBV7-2	TGTGCCAGCAGCTTAGGACTAGCGGGAGCCACTGAGCAGTTCTTC	CASSLGLAGATEQFF
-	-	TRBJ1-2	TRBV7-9	TGTGCCAGCAGCGGGGGGACACGAATCTATGGCTACACCTTC	CASSGGTRIYGYTF
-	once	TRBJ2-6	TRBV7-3	TGTGCCAGCAGCCTCGTGGGTACGTCTGGGGCCAACGTCCTGACTTTC	CASSLVGTSGANVLTF
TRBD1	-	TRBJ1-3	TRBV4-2	TGTGCCAGCAGCCCTTCACCGGGACAGGGAAACACCATATATTTT	CASSPSPGQGNTIYF
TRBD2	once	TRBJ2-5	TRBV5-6	TGTGCCAGCAGCCGTACGACTAGCGGGAGGCCCCAAGAGACCCAGTACTTC	CASSRTTSGRPQETQYF
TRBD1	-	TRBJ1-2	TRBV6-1	TGTGCCAGCAGCATCCGGGACAGCTATGGCTACACCTTC	CASSIRDSYGYTF
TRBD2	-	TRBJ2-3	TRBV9	TGTGCCAGCAGCGCCGGGGGGTCTAGCGGGAGCACAGATACGCAGTATTTT	CASSAGGSSGSTDTQYF
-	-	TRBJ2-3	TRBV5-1	TGCGCCAGCACCTGGGGCAGGGGCACAGATACGCAGTATTTT	CASTWGRGTDTQYF
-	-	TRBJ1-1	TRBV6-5	TGTGCCAGCACTCAGGGGACTGAAGCTTTCTTT	CASTQGTEAFF
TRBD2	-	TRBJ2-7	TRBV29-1	TGCAGCGTTGTTTCGGGGTTGGGACTAGCGGATTCCTACGAGCAGTACTTC	CSVVSGLGLADSYEQYF